These 26 T cell receptor beta chains came from one sample sequenced in a study of post-analysis software for immune sequencing data (dated by TCRdb to between 2014 and 2016). To prepare the library, PCR was applied. These reads were obtained on an Illumina HiSeq 2500. Unique molecular identifiers were incorporated into TCR beta cDNA libraries to reduce PCR and sequencing biases. Using fastp trimming at Q25 and MiXCR clonotype assembly, TCRdb reanalyzed the public sequencing data and kept in-frame beta chains. Each entry merges the rows of one CDR3 protein and shows their most common DNA and genes. The sample profile shows hundreds of thousands of distinct CDR3 sequences; 25% to 30% of them were found once. More than 0.55% of the sample belongs to the ten largest clones. Here is what the overall study found, with its caveats: Roughly 5 TRBV segments, including TRBV5-6, TRBV5-1 and TRBV20-1, were significantly more frequent in patients than controls.

No antigen has been assigned to these receptors. Sequencing was performed on blood. The receptors shown here come from a girl aged 10-17 years with multiple sclerosis.

In its sample, this clonotype was seen a few times. J is TRBJ2-5 and V is TRBV14; D might be TRBD1 (7 bases). Matching the DNA end better, TRBJ2-7 makes the J call doubtful. The germline CDR1 and CDR2 sequences are SGHDN and FVKESK. This CDR3 comprises 13 residues. CDR3: CASSRRQGGEQYF. CDR3 sequence (DNA): TGTGCCAGCAGCCGCCGACAGGGAGGCGAGCAGTACTTC.

CDR3 bases: TGTGCCAGCAGTTACCTGACAGGGGGAATTGGCACCGGGGAGCTGTTTTTT. Its protein is CASSYLTGGIGTGELFF. The chain is built from TRBV6-2 or TRBV6-3 and TRBJ2-2, with 9 bases lining up with TRBD1. After removal of 2 bases from V and 4 bases from J, the junction contained 8 bases not matched to a gene. Germline CDR1 is MNHEY and CDR2 is SVGEGT. The CDR3 extends over 17 amino acids.

This chain uses TRBV20-1 with TRBJ2-7, with a tentative D call TRBD1 (6 bases). Germline loops: CDR1 DFQATT, CDR2 SNEGSKA (reference sequence). With 0 bases removed from V and 5 bases from J, the gap between germline ends came to 11 bases. The CDR3 runs to 13 residues. The CDR3 region has the DNA TGCAGTGCTAGAGAACTTAGGGGGAACGAGCAGTACTTC. It specifies CSARELRGNEQYF.

This clonotype was counted many times. The chain carries TRBV7-2 and TRBJ2-3, with D tentatively TRBD2 (6 bases). Per the germline V gene, CDR1 is SGHTA and CDR2 is FQGNSA. V shed 4 bases and J shed 0 bases, with 8 bases lying between them. The CDR3 is 14 amino acids. CDR3 nucleotide sequence: TGTGCCAGCAGCTCCGGGACTAGCACAGATACGCAGTATTTT. Protein: CASSSGTSTDTQYF.

The rearrangement links TRBV28 to TRBJ2-7, with 8 bases matching TRBD2. V trimming: 5 bases; J trimming: 2 bases; junction bases outside the gene matches: 2. CDR1 is MDHEN, CDR2 SYDVKM, per germline. CDR3 length equals 13 residues. CDR3 residues: CASSMGLAYEQYF. CDR3 nucleotide sequence: TGTGCCAGCAGTATGGGACTAGCCTACGAGCAGTACTTC.

This clonotype occurred a few times. The chain combines TRBV28 with TRBJ2-2; 8 nucleotides agree with TRBD1. The germline V gene encodes CDR1 MDHEN and CDR2 SYDVKM. CDR3 length: 15 amino acids. Unmatched junction bases numbered 3, after V lost 5 bases and J lost 1 base. The CDR3 bases are TGTGCCAGCAGTCTGGACAGGGAGAACACCGGGGAGCTGTTTTTT. Translated, it gives CASSLDRENTGELFF. Drawing the rest from reference TRBV28 and TRBJ2-2, the complete variable domain is DVKVTQSSRYLVKRTGEKVFLECVQDMDHENMFWYRQDPGLGLRLIYFSYDVKMKEKGDIPEGYSVSREKKERFSLILESASTNQTSMYLCASSLDRENTGELFFGEGSRLTVL.

This clonotype turned up a few times. The V call is TRBV20-1, the J call TRBJ2-1; no reliable D call. Looked up from germline, CDR1 is DFQATT and CDR2 is SNEGSKA (reference sequence). The germline V and J ends were trimmed by 8 bases and 1 base, with 12 bases remaining between them. The CDR3 has 13 residues. The CDR3 sequence is CSTKANSYNEQFF. CDR3 sequence (DNA): TGCAGTACAAAGGCGAATTCCTACAATGAGCAGTTCTTC.

This chain uses TRBV7-2 with TRBJ2-3; D is unclear. Germline values: CDR1 SGHTA, CDR2 FQGNSA. The length of the CDR3 is 15 residues. Trimming removed 1 base from V and 2 bases from J, with 10 bases in between. CDR3 sequence reads: CASSLDPQPTDTQYF. The DNA of the CDR3 is TGTGCCAGCAGCTTAGATCCCCAGCCCACAGATACGCAGTATTTT.

The chain combines TRBV7-2 with TRBJ2-5; tentative D call: TRBD2 (5 bases). Germline loops: CDR1 SGHTA, CDR2 FQGNSA. This CDR3 region has 15 residues. V lost 4 bases and J 5 bases, leaving 17 bases between the germline ends. This chain's CDR3 is CASSYGLPRSETQYF. The CDR3 DNA reads TGTGCCAGCAGCTATGGACTCCCCCGCTCGGAGACCCAGTACTTC.

In this sample, this clonotype turned up a few times. The chain links TRBV7-9 to TRBJ2-3; TRBD2 agrees at 15 bases. CDR3 length: 20 residues. Germline V lookup: CDR1 SEHNR, CDR2 FQNEAQ (reference sequence). V lost 3 bases, J lost 0 bases, and 10 bases stayed unmatched. CDR3 in DNA: TGTGCCAGCAGCTTTACTAGAGGGACTAGCGGGAGGAGTAGCACAGATACGCAGTATTTT. Translated, it gives CASSFTRGTSGRSSTDTQYF.

The chain has TRBV28 and TRBJ1-2, with D uncertain. Germline V gene data show CDR1 as MDHEN and CDR2 as SYDVKM. This CDR3 has 14 amino acids. Trimming stripped 7 bases from V and 2 bases from J, with 14 bases between. The CDR3 region has the DNA TGTGCCAGCACCGCAATACGGAGCAACTATGGCTACACCTTC. It is translated as CASTAIRSNYGYTF.

In the case of this clonotype: One end of the junction is discordant with germline, which a read error may explain. The V call is TRBV25-1, the J call TRBJ2-5; D not certain. The CDR3 spans 12 residues. The V gene's germline CDR1 is MGHDK and CDR2 SYGVNS. The CDR3 here is CACSVLGETQYF. The CDR3 DNA reads as TGTGCCTGCAGTGTCCTAGGAGAGACCCAGTACTTC. Full variable domain (outside the CDR3, taken from reference TRBV25-1 and TRBJ2-5): EADIYQTPRYLVIGTGKKITLECSQTMGHDKMYWYQQDPGMELHLIHYSYGVNSTEKGDLSSESTVSRIRTEHFPLTLESARPSHTSQYLCACSVLGETQYFGPGTRLLVL.

The chain combines TRBV3-1 with TRBJ1-5; TRBD1 is a possible D gene (5 bases). Germline loops: CDR1 LGHDT, CDR2 YNNKEL (reference sequence). This CDR3 contains 15 residues. Trimming stripped 5 bases from V and 3 bases from J, with 14 bases between. CDR3: CASSYGAQINQPQHF. In DNA form, the CDR3 reads TGTGCCAGCAGCTACGGGGCACAGATCAATCAGCCCCAGCATTTT.

This clonotype was seen more than once but under ten times. J is TRBJ2-1 and V is TRBV12-3 or TRBV12-4; 9 bases match TRBD2. J lost 3 bases, V lost 0 bases, and 6 bases had no gene match. The CDR3 is made up of 17 amino acids. The CDR3 sequence: CASSLAWGGRDYNEQFF. Here the CDR3 DNA reads TGTGCCAGCAGTTTAGCGTGGGGCGGGAGGGACTACAATGAGCAGTTCTTC.

This clonotype was recorded many times. This chain joins TRBV7-2 and TRBJ2-1; 7 bases match TRBD2. The V gene end was trimmed by 4 bases and the J gene end by 5 bases; junction bases not matched to a gene: 11. The CDR3 runs to 16 residues. The V gene's germline CDR1 is SGHTA and CDR2 FQGNSA. The CDR3 here is CASSSVSGWGHNEQFF. The CDR3 nucleotides are TGTGCCAGCAGCTCCGTTAGCGGGTGGGGACACAATGAGCAGTTCTTC.

The rearrangement joins TRBV29-1 to TRBJ2-1; D is possibly TRBD2 (5 bases). Trimming took off 0 bases at V and 3 bases at J, with 6 bases between the two ends. The CDR3 covers 13 residues. Germline assignment: CDR1 SQVTM and CDR2 ANQGSEA. CDR3 coding DNA: TGCAGCGTTGAAGAGGCGGGCTACAATGAGCAGTTCTTC. It encodes CSVEEAGYNEQFF.

A single count supports this clonotype. This chain joins TRBV7-2 and TRBJ2-3, with TRBD2 matching 10 bases. The ends lost 5 bases at V and 2 bases at J; junction bases unmatched: 7. The CDR3 totals 16 residues. Germline values: CDR1 SGHTA, CDR2 FQGNSA. CDR3 nucleotide sequence: TGTGCCAGCAGCCCTGAGCGGGAGGGCCCCACAGATACGCAGTATTTT. This gives the protein CASSPEREGPTDTQYF.

V gene TRBV4-3 combines with J gene TRBJ2-1; tentative D call: TRBD2 (5 bases). Trimming took off 0 bases at V and 4 bases at J, with 13 bases between the two ends. This CDR3 is 16 amino acids long. Germline CDR1 and CDR2: LGHNA and YSLEER. This CDR3 reads CASSQDSGREYNEQFF. In DNA, the CDR3 is TGCGCCAGCAGCCAAGATTCGGGGAGAGAATACAATGAGCAGTTCTTC.

This clonotype turned up a few times. V gene TRBV4-3 combines with J gene TRBJ2-5; possibly TRBD2 for D (5 bases). Gene TRBJ2-7 matches the end of the DNA better, so the J call may be wrong. The CDR3 has 16 residues. From germline, CDR1 is LGHNA and CDR2 YSLEER. For the CDR3, the DNA is TGCGCCAGCAGCCAAGATCTGTCATTCGACTATTACGAGCAGTACTTC. Translation gives CASSQDLSFDYYEQYF.

This clonotype has ten or more counts. V gene TRBV28 combines with J gene TRBJ2-1; the D gene could be TRBD1 or TRBD2 (5 bases each). The V end lost 4 bases, the J end lost 4 bases, and 11 bases lay between the germline ends. Germline V CDR1 and CDR2: MDHEN, SYDVKM. The CDR3 contains 14 residues. The CDR3 bases are TGTGCCAGCAGTTCACCCGGGGCGTACAATGAGCAGTTCTTC. Amino acid sequence: CASSSPGAYNEQFF.

The chain joins TRBV15 to TRBJ2-1, with TRBD2 identical over 8 bases. The V segment lost 0 bases and the J segment 10 bases; nucleotides outside the gene matches: 8. The CDR3 spans 15 residues. Germline V lookup: CDR1 LNHNV, CDR2 YYDKDF (reference sequence). The CDR3 DNA reads TGTGCCACCAGCAGAGAGGGGGCAACTAGCGGAGAGCAGTTCTTC. This translates into CATSREGATSGEQFF. The variable domain in full, with the rest retrieved from reference TRBV15 and TRBJ2-1, is DAMVIQNPRYQVTQFGKPVTLSCSQTLNHNVMYWYQQKSSQAPKLLFHYYDKDFNNEADTPDNFQSRRPNTSFCFLDIRSPGLGDTAMYLCATSREGATSGEQFFGPGTRLTVL.

V gene TRBV20-1 combines with J gene TRBJ2-7; D possibly matches TRBD1 or TRBD2 (5 bases each). The CDR3 runs 10 residues. Germline V lookup: CDR1 DFQATT, CDR2 SNEGSKA (reference sequence). V was trimmed by 8 bases and J by 6 bases, leaving 11 bases between them. The CDR3 DNA reads as TGCAGTATTCCAGGGACCGAGCAGTACTTC. This codes for CSIPGTEQYF.

This clonotype has only one observation. The chain couples TRBV2 to TRBJ1-1, with D unresolved. Germline V CDR1 and CDR2: SNHLY, FYNNEI. The CDR3 loop spans 15 amino acids. V was clipped by 7 bases and J by 6 bases, with 21 bases between them. This CDR3 reads CASMRTEGLGAEAFF. The CDR3 DNA is TGTGCCAGCATGAGGACTGAAGGACTTGGAGCTGAAGCTTTCTTT.

This chain connects TRBV4-3 to TRBJ2-7; tentative D call: TRBD2 (6 bases). Germline values: CDR1 LGHNA, CDR2 YSLEER. This CDR3 is 15 amino acids long. With 4 bases removed from V and 4 bases from J, the gap between germline ends came to 17 bases. The CDR3 nucleotides are TGCGCCAGCAGCCTCTCCCGGCGGGGTCCGTACGAGCAGTACTTC. It codes for CASSLSRRGPYEQYF.

This clonotype came up a few times. CDR3 coding DNA: TGCAGTGCTAGCCGGAACGTCCAAGAGACCCAGTACTTC. This translates into CSASRNVQETQYF. V gene TRBV20-1 combines with J gene TRBJ2-5; no definite D call. Per the germline V gene, CDR1 is DFQATT and CDR2 is SNEGSKA (reference sequence). V lost 3 bases to trimming and J lost 1 base, with 9 bases between them. This CDR3 region has 13 residues.

This clonotype occurred a few times. The chain recombines TRBV4-2 with TRBJ2-7; D uncertain. V was trimmed by 3 bases and J by 2 bases, leaving 11 bases between them. Germline loops: CDR1 LGHNA, CDR2 YNFKEQ. The CDR3 is 14 amino acids. CDR3 nucleotide sequence: TGTGCCAGCAGCCATGCAAGGGTGGCCTACGAGCAGTACTTC. This translates into CASSHARVAYEQYF.